A single sample is the source of the 30 T cell receptor beta chains below, sequenced in a study of blood T cell repertoires in COVID-19. This table comes from immunoSEQ multiplex PCR, and its TCRdb copy is limited to in-frame clones, with some not included. The table includes some 320,000 clones, about 85% detected once. The sample taken for sequencing was PBMCs or T cells enriched from blood (not recorded which). All receptors come from a woman under 40 who had been exposed to COVID-19.

The J gene is TRBJ1-1, the V gene TRBV28; 7 bases are a match to TRBD1. The CDR3 length is 14 residues. The germline CDR1 and CDR2 sequences are MDHEN and SYDVKM. V shed 6 bases, J shed 6 bases, and the junction held 10 bases outside the gene matches. This CDR3 is CASSPIFQGAEAFF. In DNA, the CDR3 is TGTGCCAGCAGCCCCATTTTTCAGGGGGCTGAAGCTTTCTTT.

The V call is TRBV28, the J call TRBJ2-7; D is undetermined. Germline assignment: CDR1 MDHEN and CDR2 SYDVKM. Trimming removed 4 bases from V and 3 bases from J, with 16 bases in between. The CDR3 is 15 residues long. This chain's CDR3 is CASSYGRGIYYEQYF. CDR3 nucleotides: TGTGCCAGCAGTTATGGTCGAGGCATCTACTACGAGCAGTACTTC.

The rearrangement uses TRBV10-2 and TRBJ2-3; 14 nucleotides line up with TRBD2. Germline CDR1 and CDR2: WSHSY and SAAADI. Losses at the gene ends were 4 bases for V and 0 bases for J; bases not matched to a gene: 3. This CDR3 has 17 amino acids. The chain's CDR3 is CASSGGTSGGSTDTQYF. Written as DNA, the CDR3 is TGCGCCAGCAGTGGAGGGACTAGCGGGGGTAGCACAGATACGCAGTATTTT.

V gene TRBV19 combines with J gene TRBJ2-7; D is unclear. The CDR3 sequence is 15 residues long. The germline gives CDR1 LNHDA, CDR2 SQIVND (reference sequence). Trimming pared 3 bases from V and 2 bases from J, leaving 14 bases between. CDR3 coding DNA: TGTGCCAGTAGTATGGTTGCAGGCAGTACCTACGAGCAGTACTTC. Its translation: CASSMVAGSTYEQYF.

This clone was recorded once. The chain couples TRBV29-1 to TRBJ2-7; tentative D call: TRBD2 (5 bases). With 2 bases removed from V and 9 bases from J, the gap between germline ends came to 14 bases. This CDR3 contains 12 residues. Germline V gives CDR1 SQVTM, CDR2 ANQGSEA. CDR3 DNA sequence: TGCAGCGTTGAAATTTCAAACAGCGGGCAGTACTTC. Translating gives CSVEISNSGQYF.

In DNA, the CDR3 is TGTGCCAGTAGTATAGTTCGGCAGGCGAAAACCGGGGGATATGATGAAAAACTGTTTTTT. Protein product: CASSIVRQAKTGGYDEKLFF. The chain is built from TRBV19 and TRBJ1-4; D is perhaps TRBD1 (5 bases). Per the germline V gene, CDR1 is LNHDA and CDR2 is SQIVND (reference sequence). The length of the CDR3 is 20 residues. Trimming stripped 1 base from V and 6 bases from J, with 27 bases between.

The V gene is TRBV6-5, the J gene TRBJ2-1; TRBD1 aligns across 9 bases. Germline assignment: CDR1 MNHEY and CDR2 SVGAGI. This CDR3 comprises 16 residues. V trimming: 0 bases; J trimming: 8 bases; junction bases outside the gene matches: 8. The CDR3 coding sequence is TGTGCCAGCAGTTACTCAAAACAGGGGGCAAAACATGAGCAGTTCTTC. Its translation: CASSYSKQGAKHEQFF.

This clone was picked up a small number of times. This rearrangement joins TRBV28 to TRBJ1-5; 8 positions agree with TRBD1. Germline V gene sequence: CDR1 MDHEN, CDR2 SYDVKM. CDR3 length equals 15 residues. The ends lost 6 bases at V and 0 bases at J; junction bases unmatched: 4. CDR3 nucleotide sequence: TGTGCCAGCAGGGGACAGGCTTATAGCAATCAGCCCCAGCATTTT. Its translation: CASRGQAYSNQPQHF. Full variable domain (rest looked up from reference TRBV28 and TRBJ1-5): DVKVTQSSRYLVKRTGEKVFLECVQDMDHENMFWYRQDPGLGLRLIYFSYDVKMKEKGDIPEGYSVSREKKERFSLILESASTNQTSMYLCASRGQAYSNQPQHFGDGTRLSIL.

J is TRBJ2-3 and V is TRBV5-4; D possibly corresponds to TRBD1 (5 bases). Between the trimmed V and J ends, which lost 1 base and 8 bases, there was a span of 11 bases. Germline V gene data show CDR1 as SGHNT and CDR2 as YYREEE (reference sequence). The CDR3 totals 13 residues. CDR3 loop: CASSLQGAGTQYF. In DNA, the CDR3 is TGTGCCAGCAGCTTGCAAGGGGCTGGTACGCAGTATTTT.

J is TRBJ2-4 and V is TRBV3-1 (or the pseudogene TRBV3-2), with 14 bases lining up with TRBD2. Germline V gives CDR1 LGHDT, CDR2 YNNKEL (reference sequence). V trimming: 5 bases; J trimming: 12 bases; junction bases outside the gene matches: 12. The CDR3 contains 16 residues. The CDR3: CASSSTGTSGRWNQYF. The CDR3 nucleotides are TGTGCCAGCAGCTCTACCGGGACTAGCGGGAGATGGAATCAGTACTTC.

This clone has only one observation. The chain couples TRBV7-9 to TRBJ1-1; 12 bases match TRBD1. This CDR3 has 16 residues. Trimming removed 5 bases from V and 1 base from J; junction bases left unmatched: 5. Germline lookup yields CDR1 SEHNR and CDR2 FQNEAQ (reference sequence). CDR3 sequence reads: CASSPPGQGANTEAFF. The DNA for the CDR3 is TGTGCCAGCAGCCCACCGGGACAGGGGGCGAACACTGAAGCTTTCTTT.

The CDR3 reads CASSEFTVSNQPQHF. The CDR3 DNA reads TGTGCCAGCAGTGAATTCACAGTCAGCAATCAGCCCCAGCATTTT. This sequence joins TRBV25-1 and TRBJ1-5; D unresolved. This CDR3 is built from 15 residues. Germline V gene sequence: CDR1 MGHDK, CDR2 SYGVNS. Trimming stripped 1 base from V and 1 base from J, with 8 bases between.

The chain employs TRBV4-1 and TRBJ1-1; weak D call: TRBD1 (6 bases). This CDR3 is 15 amino acids long. Trimming took off 1 base at V and 7 bases at J, with 16 bases between the two ends. From germline, CDR1 is MGHRA and CDR2 YSYEKL. The CDR3 spells CASSQVPTGSSEAFF. CDR3 in DNA: TGCGCCAGCAGCCAAGTTCCAACAGGGTCCAGTGAAGCTTTCTTT.

This clone came up once. The chain combines TRBV27 with TRBJ1-4; D is ambiguous. The germline V and J ends were trimmed by 3 bases and 7 bases, with 9 bases remaining between them. This CDR3 region has 13 residues. CDR1 and CDR2 (germline): MNHEY, SMNVEV (reference sequence). The CDR3 sequence is CASSFQWAEKLFF. CDR3 sequence (DNA): TGTGCCAGCAGTTTTCAGTGGGCTGAAAAACTGTTTTTT.

This clone was detected once. The chain recombines TRBV30 with TRBJ1-6, with D possibly TRBD1 on 6 matching bases. The CDR3 spans 14 residues. V was pared by 3 bases and J by 4 bases, with 10 bases between. Germline V gene lookup returns CDR1 GTSNPN and CDR2 SVGIG (reference sequence). The CDR3 sequence: CAWRGTGYNSPLHF. The CDR3 coding sequence is TGTGCCTGGAGGGGTACAGGGTATAATTCACCCCTCCACTTT.

This chain links TRBV28 with TRBJ1-1, with 9 bases fitting TRBD1. CDR3 length: 15 residues. Losses at the gene ends were 4 bases for V and 8 bases for J; bases not matched to a gene: 11. Germline loops: CDR1 MDHEN, CDR2 SYDVKM. The CDR3 DNA sequence: TGTGCCAGCAGTTACCGGGACAGGGTCTTGGGGGAAGCTTTCTTT. It translates to CASSYRDRVLGEAFF.

About this clone: Other DNA sequences from this sample encode an identical CDR3 as well. V usage is TRBV18 and J usage is TRBJ1-2, with D perhaps TRBD1 (6 bases). The CDR3 runs 13 residues. V was clipped by 3 bases and J by 4 bases, with 9 bases between them. CDR1 KGHSH and CDR2 LQKENI come from the germline V gene. Here the CDR3 DNA reads TGTGCCAGCTCACCCGGACAGTTCTATGGCTACACCTTC. Amino acids: CASSPGQFYGYTF.

The V and J genes are TRBV2 and TRBJ1-4, with D uncertain. The CDR3 is 14 amino acids. CDR1 is SNHLY, CDR2 FYNNEI, per germline. The V and J ends lost 8 bases and 0 bases respectively, with 10 bases between them. The CDR3 loop is CASEHSATNEKLFF. The CDR3 DNA reads as TGTGCCAGCGAACACAGTGCAACTAATGAAAAACTGTTTTTT.

The chain has TRBV13 and TRBJ1-6; D is ambiguous. V was trimmed by 5 bases and J by 4 bases, leaving 9 bases between them. Germline V lookup: CDR1 PRHDT, CDR2 FYEKMQ (reference sequence). The CDR3 runs 14 residues. The DNA of the CDR3 is TGTGCCAGCAGCCCCCCACAATATAATTCACCCCTCCACTTT. Translating gives CASSPPQYNSPLHF.

The chain uses TRBV19 and TRBJ2-7; a possible D gene is TRBD1 (6 bases). The CDR3 is 15 residues long. The V and J ends lost 5 bases and 4 bases respectively, with 18 bases between them. Germline values: CDR1 LNHDA, CDR2 SQIVND (reference sequence). CDR3: CASSLRVGQPYEQYF. The CDR3 region has the DNA TGTGCCAGTAGTCTCCGAGTAGGACAGCCTTACGAGCAGTACTTC. Supplemented by reference TRBV19 and TRBJ2-7, the full variable domain reads DGGITQSPKYLFRKEGQNVTLSCEQNLNHDAMYWYRQDPGQGLRLIYYSQIVNDFQKGDIAEGYSVSREKKESFPLTVTSAQKNPTAFYLCASSLRVGQPYEQYFGPGTRLTVT.

J is TRBJ1-5 and V is TRBV7-2; no clear D. The CDR3 has 14 residues. Germline-derived CDR1 and CDR2 are SGHTA and FQGNSA. V dropped 4 bases and J dropped 6 bases, with 13 bases sitting between them. The CDR3 DNA sequence: TGTGCCAGCAGCTCCACGATTGGCTCTCAGCCCCAGCATTTT. Protein product: CASSSTIGSQPQHF.

This chain connects TRBV5-5 to TRBJ2-1; D not certain. Germline CDR1 reads SGHKS; CDR2 reads YYEKEE (reference sequence). The CDR3 is 11 residues long. V was clipped by 2 bases and J by 8 bases, with 5 bases between them. This chain's CDR3 is CASSFYDEQFF. As DNA, the CDR3 is TGTGCCAGCAGCTTCTATGATGAGCAGTTCTTC.

This clone was seen at least ten times. The V call is TRBV15, the J call TRBJ2-1; 12 bases match TRBD2. The J segment lost 4 bases and the V segment lost 6 bases, leaving 1 base of the junction unmatched. The CDR3 has 14 amino acids. CDR1 LNHNV and CDR2 YYDKDF come from the germline V gene (reference sequence). The CDR3 spells CATRGTSGYNEQFF. The CDR3, as DNA: TGTGCCACCAGAGGGACTAGCGGGTACAATGAGCAGTTCTTC.

This chain joins TRBV18 and TRBJ1-4; perhaps TRBD1 as D (5 bases). The CDR3 consists of 18 residues. CDR1 is KGHSH, CDR2 LQKENI, per germline. V lost 3 bases and J 2 bases, leaving 19 bases between the germline ends. DNA of the CDR3: TGTGCCAGCTCACCCTTCGATACCTCGGGGGGGACTAATGAAAAACTGTTTTTT. Protein: CASSPFDTSGGTNEKLFF. The full variable domain, its missing parts supplied by reference TRBV18 and TRBJ1-4, is NAGVMQNPRHLVRRRGQEARLRCSPMKGHSHVYWYRQLPEEGLKFMVYLQKENIIDESGMPKERFSAEFPKEGPSILRIQQVVRGDSAAYFCASSPFDTSGGTNEKLFFGSGTQLSVL.

This clone has only one observation. This chain joins TRBV6-1 and TRBJ1-1; 9 bases align to TRBD1. The CDR3 is 16 residues long. V trimming: 3 bases; J trimming: 3 bases; junction bases outside the gene matches: 8. Per the germline V gene, CDR1 is MNHNS and CDR2 is SASEGT. CDR3 in DNA: TGTGCCAGCAGTGAGACCCGGACAGGGGTGTACACTGAAGCTTTCTTT. Amino acid sequence: CASSETRTGVYTEAFF.

The gene calls are TRBV30 and TRBJ1-1; no firm D call. Germline CDR1 and CDR2: GTSNPN and SVGIG (reference sequence). Deletions cut 5 bases from V and 2 bases from J, with 18 bases between. The CDR3 runs to 15 residues. The CDR3 DNA reads TGTGCCTGGTCCTCGAGTCGGCTACTAAACACTGAAGCTTTCTTT. Translating it yields CAWSSSRLLNTEAFF. The variable domain in full, completed from reference TRBV30 and TRBJ1-1, reads SQTIHQWPATLVQPVGSPLSLECTVEGTSNPNLYWYRQAAGRGLQLLFYSVGIGQISSEVPQNLSASRPQDRQFILSSKKLLLSDSGFYLCAWSSSRLLNTEAFFGQGTRLTVV.

The chain combines TRBV3-1 (or the pseudogene TRBV3-2) with TRBJ2-3, with TRBD2 identical over 7 bases. V gave up 2 bases and J gave up 9 bases; unmatched junction bases: 14. The germline V gene has CDR1 LGHDT and CDR2 YNNKEL (reference sequence). This CDR3 is built from 16 residues. CDR3 sequence reads: CASSQFRDYPLFTQYF. DNA of the CDR3: TGTGCCAGCAGCCAATTTCGGGACTACCCCTTATTCACGCAGTATTTT.

The chain recombines TRBV7-6 with TRBJ2-5; 9 nucleotides agree with TRBD2. This CDR3 is 16 amino acids long. Looked up from germline, CDR1 is SGHVS and CDR2 is FNYEAQ. V shed 0 bases and J 4 bases; nucleotides not matched to a gene: 6. The CDR3 protein is CASSLARGGLGETQYF. CDR3 in DNA: TGTGCCAGCAGCTTAGCGCGGGGGGGCCTTGGAGAGACCCAGTACTTC.

The V and J genes are TRBV10-1 and TRBJ2-1; 11 bases align to TRBD2. Germline V lookup: CDR1 WNHNN, CDR2 SYGVQD (reference sequence). Trimming took 3 bases from V and 7 from J; bases not matched to a gene: 8. This CDR3 contains 16 residues. CDR3: CASSEWTSGRANEQFF. CDR3 bases: TGCGCCAGCAGTGAATGGACTAGCGGGCGAGCTAATGAGCAGTTCTTC.

In this sample, this clone turned up once. The chain joins TRBV2 to TRBJ2-3; weak D call: TRBD2 (5 bases). This CDR3 is built from 14 residues. V was pared by 4 bases and J by 4 bases, with 12 bases between. In germline, CDR1 is SNHLY, CDR2 FYNNEI. CDR3 DNA sequence: TGTGCCAGCAGTGCGTGGGAGCGCGCAGATACGCAGTATTTT. This gives the protein CASSAWERADTQYF.